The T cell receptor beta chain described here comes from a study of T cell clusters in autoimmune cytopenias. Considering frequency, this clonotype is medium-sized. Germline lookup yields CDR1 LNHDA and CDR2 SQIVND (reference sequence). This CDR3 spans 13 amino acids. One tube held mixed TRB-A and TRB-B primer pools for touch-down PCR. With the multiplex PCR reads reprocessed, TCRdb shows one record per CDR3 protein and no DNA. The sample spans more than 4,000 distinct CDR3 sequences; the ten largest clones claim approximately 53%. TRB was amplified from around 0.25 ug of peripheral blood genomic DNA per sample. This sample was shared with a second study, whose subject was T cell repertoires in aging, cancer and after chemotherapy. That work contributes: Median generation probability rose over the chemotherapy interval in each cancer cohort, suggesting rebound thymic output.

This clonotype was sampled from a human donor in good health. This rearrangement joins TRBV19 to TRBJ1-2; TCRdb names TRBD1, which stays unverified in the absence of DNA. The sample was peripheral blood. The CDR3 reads CASMGRGTHGYTF.